Below, 19 T cell receptor beta chains from the same sample are listed, as sequenced in a study of blood T cells in healthy people across ages. A second about 6 to 12 cycle PCR used barcoded and J-beta primers. TCRdb redid the calling of the 5' RACE reads with MiXCR, one entry per CDR3 protein. The sample includes approximately 1,700,000 distinct CDR3 sequences, about 39% of them seen just once. The source material was blood. These receptors were collected from a human donor in good health.

J is TRBJ2-3 and V is TRBV15; D is perhaps TRBD1 or TRBD2 (6 bases each). Deletions cut 0 bases from V and 2 bases from J, with 15 bases between. This CDR3 contains 17 residues. CDR1 LNHNV and CDR2 YYDKDF come from the germline V gene (reference sequence). CDR3 sequence reads: CATSRDLEGTNTDTQYF. The DNA of the CDR3 is TGTGCCACCAGCAGAGATCTGGAGGGGACAAACACAGATACGCAGTATTTT.

This clonotype showed up just a few times. The rearrangement links TRBV14 to TRBJ2-3, with TRBD2 matching over 7 bases. Germline lookup yields CDR1 SGHDN and CDR2 FVKESK. The CDR3 sequence is 18 residues long. V was clipped by 5 bases and J by 1 base; unmatched bases: 15. CDR3 amino acids: CASSTSSGRAFGTDTQYF. CDR3 bases: TGTGCCAGCAGCACTTCTAGCGGACGAGCGTTCGGCACAGATACGCAGTATTTT.

V gene TRBV9 combines with J gene TRBJ1-2; D might be TRBD1 (6 bases). This CDR3 has 17 residues. CDR1 and CDR2 (germline): SGDLS, YYNGEE. The V and J ends lost 0 bases and 0 bases respectively, with 15 bases between them. CDR3 nucleotides: TGTGCCAGCAGCGTAGAATTCCGGACAGCCTCTAACTATGGCTACACCTTC. Its protein product is CASSVEFRTASNYGYTF.

This clonotype was observed a few times. The V and J genes are TRBV5-1 and TRBJ1-5; 9 nucleotides line up with TRBD1. Losses at the gene ends were 4 bases for V and 2 bases for J; bases not matched to a gene: 7. The CDR3 has 16 amino acids. The germline V gene has CDR1 SGHRS and CDR2 YFSETQ. In DNA form, the CDR3 reads TGCGCCAGCAGCGGAGAGGACAGGGGAGGCAATCAGCCCCAGCATTTT. Amino acids: CASSGEDRGGNQPQHF.

This chain connects TRBV3-1 to TRBJ1-2; no clear D. The CDR3 sequence is 14 residues long. V gave up 1 base and J gave up 4 bases, with 10 bases separating them. Germline CDR1 is LGHDT and CDR2 is YNNKEL (reference sequence). The CDR3 bases are TGTGCCAGCAGCCAAGTAACGTCAAGCTATGGCTACACCTTC. It specifies CASSQVTSSYGYTF.

V and J are TRBV7-2 and TRBJ2-1; TRBD2 matches at 11 bases. Germline V gene data show CDR1 as SGHTA and CDR2 as FQGNSA. The CDR3 contains 17 residues. With 1 base clipped from V and 7 bases from J, the junction kept 9 bases outside the gene matches. CDR3 coding DNA: TGTGCCAGCAGCTTAGTGGTCACTAGCGGGGGAGCGAATGAGCAGTTCTTC. It is translated as CASSLVVTSGGANEQFF.

The chain joins TRBV20-1 to TRBJ2-6; D is unclear. V was trimmed by 3 bases and J by 0 bases, leaving 6 bases between them. Germline CDR1 and CDR2: DFQATT and SNEGSKA (reference sequence). CDR3 length: 14 amino acids. This CDR3 reads CSASSPSGANVLTF. CDR3 sequence (DNA): TGCAGTGCTAGCTCCCCCTCTGGGGCCAACGTCCTGACTTTC.

The V call is TRBV4-3, the J call TRBJ2-6; D possibly corresponds to TRBD2 (6 bases). From germline, CDR1 is LGHNA and CDR2 YSLEER. The CDR3 loop spans 18 amino acids. V lost 4 bases and J 0 bases, leaving 16 bases between the germline ends. The CDR3 sequence is CASSPSSGLISGANVLTF. The CDR3 DNA reads as TGCGCCAGCAGCCCTAGCTCGGGACTCATCTCTGGGGCCAACGTCCTGACTTTC.

Only a few counts were recorded for this clonotype. The chain is built from TRBV7-9 and TRBJ2-5; D perhaps matches TRBD2 (6 bases). The V gene lost 5 bases and the J gene lost 2 bases, with 18 bases spanning the gap. CDR3 length: 16 amino acids. Germline V CDR1 and CDR2: SEHNR, FQNEAQ (reference sequence). CDR3 in amino acids: CASSARMGGRQETQYF. For the CDR3, the DNA is TGTGCCAGCAGCGCCCGCATGGGAGGAAGACAAGAGACCCAGTACTTC.

This clonotype was observed many times. CDR3 protein: CASSPGLTSYEQYF. The CDR3, as DNA: TGTGCCAGCAGCCCCGGACTGACCTCCTACGAGCAGTACTTC. V is TRBV9 and J is TRBJ2-7; D might be TRBD2 (5 bases). CDR1 SGDLS and CDR2 YYNGEE come from the germline V gene. V was clipped by 4 bases and J by 0 bases, with 11 bases between them. The CDR3 sequence is 14 residues long.

V is TRBV7-7 and J is TRBJ2-5; no definite D call. Germline values: CDR1 SSHAT, CDR2 FNYEAQ (reference sequence). V lost 2 bases to trimming and J lost 11 bases, with 21 bases between them. This CDR3 is 15 amino acids long. The CDR3 DNA reads TGTGCCAGCAGCTTAATGGTAGGCACCCACAATGAGCAGTACTTC. Encoded protein: CASSLMVGTHNEQYF. The entire variable domain, with the rest obtained from reference TRBV7-7 and TRBJ2-5, is as follows: GAGVSQSPRYKVTKRGQDVTLRCDPISSHATLYWYQQALGQGPEFLTYFNYEAQPDKSGLPSDRFSAERPEGSISTLTIQRTEQRDSAMYRCASSLMVGTHNEQYFGPGTRLLVL.

This clonotype was detected once. This chain uses TRBV2 with TRBJ2-5, with D possibly TRBD2 on 5 matching bases. Deletions cut 4 bases from V and 11 bases from J, with 8 bases between. Germline CDR1 SNHLY, CDR2 FYNNEI. This CDR3 has 10 amino acids. CDR3 in amino acids: CASSAWEQYF. CDR3 nucleotide sequence: TGTGCCAGCAGTGCATGGGAGCAGTACTTC.

The genes are TRBV4-1 and TRBJ2-1, with D perhaps TRBD2 (6 bases). Germline CDR1 and CDR2: MGHRA and YSYEKL. The CDR3 totals 16 residues. V lost 3 bases and J lost 6, with 18 bases in between. CDR3 residues: CASSHLLAEKGNEQFF. The CDR3 nucleotides read TGCGCCAGCAGCCATTTACTAGCAGAAAAGGGCAATGAGCAGTTCTTC.

Note on this clonotype: A junction end diverges from the germline sequence, so it may reflect a read error. The chain employs TRBV9 and TRBJ1-2; D gene uncertain. Germline CDR1 SGDLS, CDR2 YYNGEE. The CDR3 has 15 residues. Here the CDR3 DNA reads TGTGCCAGCAGCGTAGAGGGATACACTAACTATGGCAACACCTTC. Its protein product is CASSVEGYTNYGNTF.

Only a few counts were recorded for this clonotype. The CDR3 loop reads CASSKRGPYEQYF. The CDR3 DNA reads as TGTGCCAGTAGTAAGAGGGGGCCCTACGAGCAGTACTTC. The chain couples TRBV19 to TRBJ2-7, with 7 positions matching TRBD1. CDR1 LNHDA and CDR2 SQIVND come from the germline V gene (reference sequence). V shed 4 bases and J 2 bases; nucleotides not matched to a gene: 2. The CDR3 consists of 13 residues.

This clonotype showed up just a few times. The genes are TRBV6-1 and TRBJ2-1, with 10 positions matching TRBD1. The CDR3 has 16 residues. After removal of 9 bases from V and 9 bases from J, the junction contained 17 bases not matched to a gene. In germline, CDR1 is MNHNS, CDR2 SASEGT. In nucleotides, the CDR3 is TGTGCCAGTGAGAGTCTCGGGGACAGGGGATTCGGTGAGCAGTTCTTC. Translating gives CASESLGDRGFGEQFF.

The CDR3, as DNA: TGCAGCGTTGAAGTATGGCAATTCTCGTGGGAGACCCAGTACTTC. This codes for CSVEVWQFSWETQYF. V usage is TRBV29-1 and J usage is TRBJ2-5; D remains unclear. The V and J ends lost 1 base and 5 bases respectively, with 17 bases between them. This CDR3 comprises 15 residues. Germline V gives CDR1 SQVTM, CDR2 ANQGSEA.

For this clonotype: A read error may be the cause here, since a much bigger clone is one base away. This chain connects TRBV4-1 to TRBJ1-2, with D unclear. The CDR3 has 12 residues. Trimming shortened V by 0 bases and J by 6 bases, and 5 bases separated the two germline ends. Germline CDR1 and CDR2: MGHRA and YSYEKL. The CDR3 loop is CASSQDWHGYTF. The CDR3 nucleotides read TGCGCCAGCAGCCAAGATTGGCATGGCTACACCTTC.

The chain is built from TRBV11-1 and TRBJ1-1; possibly TRBD1 for D (5 bases). The CDR3 runs to 16 residues. V gave up 5 bases and J gave up 3 bases, with 19 bases separating them. Germline CDR1 SGHAT, CDR2 FQDESV (reference sequence). The CDR3 protein is CASSHGSGTLDTEAFF. CDR3 sequence (DNA): TGTGCCAGCAGCCACGGGTCGGGGACTTTGGACACTGAAGCTTTCTTT.